The 6 T cell receptor beta chains listed next were all sequenced from one sample in a study of CD8 T cells in Susac syndrome. cDNA came from roughly 0.47 to 1 ug RNA primed by random hexamers. TCRdb ran MiXCR on the immunoSEQ multiplex PCR reads and lists one entry per CDR3 protein. The table has some 120,000 distinct CDR3 sequences, around 96% seen once; the top ten hold 0.12%. The sequenced sample consisted of CD4+ T cells from PBMCs. The receptors come from a human donor in good health.

The chain joins TRBV7-2 to TRBJ2-1; 8 bases are shared with TRBD2. Per germline, CDR1 SGHTA and CDR2 FQGNSA. Trimming cost V 4 bases and J 4 bases; bases outside gene matches: 6. This CDR3 comprises 15 residues. The CDR3 nucleotides read TGTGCCAGCAGCTATGAGGCGGGAGGTTACAATGAGCAGTTCTTC. Protein sequence: CASSYEAGGYNEQFF.

This chain uses TRBV12-3 or TRBV12-4 with TRBJ2-1, with 9 nucleotides matching TRBD2. J lost 1 base, V lost 6 bases, and 10 bases had no gene match. The CDR3 covers 17 residues. CDR3 nucleotides: TGTGCCAGCAGCGGAGGCGGGAGGGGTATATCCTACAATGAGCAGTTCTTC. Translation: CASSGGGRGISYNEQFF.

The V gene is TRBV3-1, the J gene TRBJ2-2; 11 nucleotides line up with TRBD1. This CDR3 comprises 15 residues. CDR1 and CDR2 (germline): LGHDT, YNNKEL (reference sequence). V was pared by 4 bases and J by 9 bases, with 7 bases of the junction left unmatched. CDR3 sequence: CASSPGQGVTRELFF. As DNA, the CDR3 is TGTGCCAGCAGCCCGGGACAGGGGGTTACCCGGGAGCTGTTTTTT. Full variable domain (outside the CDR3, taken from reference TRBV3-1 and TRBJ2-2): DTAVSQTPKYLVTQMGNDKSIKCEQNLGHDTMYWYKQDSKKFLKIMFSYNNKELIINETVPNRFSPKSPDKAHLNLHINSLELGDSAVYFCASSPGQGVTRELFFGEGSRLTVL.

Concerning this clonotype: A read error may account for a junction end that differs from germline. The rearrangement joins TRBV7-8 to TRBJ2-3; the D is unclear. Germline CDR1 reads SGHVS; CDR2 reads FQNEAQ. The CDR3 runs 15 residues. The CDR3 region is CASNLVQKSTDTQYF. The CDR3 nucleotides are TGTGCCAGCAACTTAGTACAGAAAAGCACAGATACGCAGTATTTT.

This rearrangement joins TRBV20-1 to TRBJ2-2; TRBD1 aligns across 7 bases. V lost 6 bases, J lost 1 base, and 5 bases stayed unmatched. The germline CDR1 and CDR2 sequences are DFQATT and SNEGSKA (reference sequence). This CDR3 spans 14 amino acids. The DNA for the CDR3 is TGCAGTGCCACCGGGACAGAGAACACCGGGGAGCTGTTTTTT. It encodes CSATGTENTGELFF.

J is TRBJ2-2 and V is TRBV19; 12 bases line up with TRBD2. This CDR3 has 17 amino acids. Germline values: CDR1 LNHDA, CDR2 SQIVND (reference sequence). J was trimmed by 1 base and V by 5 bases; bases with no gene match: 5. The CDR3 nucleotides are TGTGCCAGTAGTTCGACTAGCGGGAGAGTGAACACCGGGGAGCTGTTTTTT. Translated, it gives CASSSTSGRVNTGELFF.